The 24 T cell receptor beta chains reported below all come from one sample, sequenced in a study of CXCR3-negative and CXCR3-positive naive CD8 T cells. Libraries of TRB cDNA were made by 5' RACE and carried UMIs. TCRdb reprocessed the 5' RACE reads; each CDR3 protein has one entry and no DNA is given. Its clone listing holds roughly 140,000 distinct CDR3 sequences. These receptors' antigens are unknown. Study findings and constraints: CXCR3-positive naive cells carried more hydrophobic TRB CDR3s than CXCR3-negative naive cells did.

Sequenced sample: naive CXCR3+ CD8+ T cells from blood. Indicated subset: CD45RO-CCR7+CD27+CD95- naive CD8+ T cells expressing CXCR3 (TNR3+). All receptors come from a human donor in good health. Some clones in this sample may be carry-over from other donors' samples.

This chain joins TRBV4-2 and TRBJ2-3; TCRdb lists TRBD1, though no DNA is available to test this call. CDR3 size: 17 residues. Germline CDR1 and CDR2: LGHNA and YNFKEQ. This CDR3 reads CASSHPYPGQATDTQYF.

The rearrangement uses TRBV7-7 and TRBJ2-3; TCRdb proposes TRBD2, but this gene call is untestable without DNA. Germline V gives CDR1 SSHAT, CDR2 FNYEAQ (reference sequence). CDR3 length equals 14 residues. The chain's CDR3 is CASSLGEGPDTQYF.

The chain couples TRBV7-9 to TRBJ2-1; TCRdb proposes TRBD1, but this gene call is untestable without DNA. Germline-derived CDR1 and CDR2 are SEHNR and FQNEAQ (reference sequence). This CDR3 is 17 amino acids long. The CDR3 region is CASSFTGQQSSYNEQFF.

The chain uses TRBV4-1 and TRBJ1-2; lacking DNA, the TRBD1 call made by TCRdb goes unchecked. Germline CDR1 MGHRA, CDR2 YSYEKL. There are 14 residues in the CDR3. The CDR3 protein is CASSQDRGIYGYTF.

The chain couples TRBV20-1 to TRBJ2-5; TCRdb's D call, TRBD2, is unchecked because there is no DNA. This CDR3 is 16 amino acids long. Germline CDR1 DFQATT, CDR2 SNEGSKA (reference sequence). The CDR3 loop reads CSARDRRLPGGETQYF.

The CDR3: CSATPLAGSPYEQYF. This chain connects TRBV20-1 to TRBJ2-7; the TRBD2 assignment by TCRdb is unverifiable without DNA. The CDR3 extends over 15 amino acids. Germline V gene sequence: CDR1 DFQATT, CDR2 SNEGSKA (reference sequence).

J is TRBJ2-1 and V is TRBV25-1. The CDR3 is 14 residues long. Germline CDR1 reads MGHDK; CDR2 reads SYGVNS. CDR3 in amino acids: CASSWTDGVNEQFF.

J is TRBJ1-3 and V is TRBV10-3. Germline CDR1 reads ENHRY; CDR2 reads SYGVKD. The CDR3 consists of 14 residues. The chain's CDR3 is CAISVTDSGNTIYF.

CDR3 sequence: CASSLEPDEQFF. This chain links TRBV5-1 with TRBJ2-1. In germline, CDR1 is SGHRS, CDR2 YFSETQ. The CDR3 has 12 residues.

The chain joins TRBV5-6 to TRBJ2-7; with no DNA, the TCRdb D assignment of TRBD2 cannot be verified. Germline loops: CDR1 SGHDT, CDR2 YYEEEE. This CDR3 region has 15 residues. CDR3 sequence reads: CASSLLTSFFYEQYF.

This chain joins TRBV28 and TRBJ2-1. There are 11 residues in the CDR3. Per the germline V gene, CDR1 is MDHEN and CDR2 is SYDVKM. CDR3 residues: CASSGYNEQFF.

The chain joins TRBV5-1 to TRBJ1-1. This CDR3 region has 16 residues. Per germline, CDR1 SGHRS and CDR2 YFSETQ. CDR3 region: CASSLHAESHNTEAFF.

CDR3 in amino acids: CSASSQENYEQYF. The chain recombines TRBV20-1 with TRBJ2-7. In germline, CDR1 is DFQATT, CDR2 SNEGSKA (reference sequence). The CDR3 sequence is 13 residues long.

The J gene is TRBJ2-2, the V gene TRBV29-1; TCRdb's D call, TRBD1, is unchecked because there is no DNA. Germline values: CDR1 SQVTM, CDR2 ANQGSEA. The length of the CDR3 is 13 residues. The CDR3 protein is CSLAGGLDGELFF.

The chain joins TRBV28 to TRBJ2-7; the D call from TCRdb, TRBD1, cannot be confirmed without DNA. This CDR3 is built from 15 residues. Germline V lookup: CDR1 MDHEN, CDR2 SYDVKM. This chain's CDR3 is CASSFRGFRSYEQYF.

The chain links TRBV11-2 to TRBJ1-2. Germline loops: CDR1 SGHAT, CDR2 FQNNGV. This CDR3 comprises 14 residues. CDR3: CASSSAVLNYGYTF. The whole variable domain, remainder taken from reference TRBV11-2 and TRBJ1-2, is EAGVAQSPRYKIIEKRQSVAFWCNPISGHATLYWYQQILGQGPKLLIQFQNNGVVDDSQLPKDRFSAERLKGVDSTLKIQPAKLEDSAVYLCASSSAVLNYGYTFGSGTRLTVV.

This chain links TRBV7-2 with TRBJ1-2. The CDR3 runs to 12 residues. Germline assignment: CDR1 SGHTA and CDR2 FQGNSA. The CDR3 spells CASSWGEVGYTF.

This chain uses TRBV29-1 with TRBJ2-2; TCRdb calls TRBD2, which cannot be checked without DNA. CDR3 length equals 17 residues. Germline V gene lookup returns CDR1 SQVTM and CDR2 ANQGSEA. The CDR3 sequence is CSVELVSGGANTGELFF.

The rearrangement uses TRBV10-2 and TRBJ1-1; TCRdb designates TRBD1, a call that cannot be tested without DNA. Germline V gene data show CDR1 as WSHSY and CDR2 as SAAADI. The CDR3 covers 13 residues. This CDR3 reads CASSPYRETEAFF.

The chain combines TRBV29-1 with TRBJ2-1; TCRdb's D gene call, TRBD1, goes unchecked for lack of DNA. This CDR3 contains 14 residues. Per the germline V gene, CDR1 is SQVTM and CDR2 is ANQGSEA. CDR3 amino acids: CSVEGRDRYNEQFF.

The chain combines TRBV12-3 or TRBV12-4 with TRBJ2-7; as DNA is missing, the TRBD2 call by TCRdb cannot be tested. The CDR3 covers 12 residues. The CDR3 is CASGLASDWQYF.

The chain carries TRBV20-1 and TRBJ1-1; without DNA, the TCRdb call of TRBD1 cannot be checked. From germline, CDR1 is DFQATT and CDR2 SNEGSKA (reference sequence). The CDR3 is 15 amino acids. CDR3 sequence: CSATQGQVMNTEAFF.

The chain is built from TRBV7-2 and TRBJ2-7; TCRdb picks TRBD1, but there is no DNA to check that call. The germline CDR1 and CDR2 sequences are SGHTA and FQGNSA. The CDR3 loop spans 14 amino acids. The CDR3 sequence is CASSWRQGDYEQYF. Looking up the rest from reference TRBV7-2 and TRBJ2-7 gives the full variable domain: GAGVSQSPSNKVTEKGKDVELRCDPISGHTALYWYRQSLGQGLEFLIYFQGNSAPDKSGLPSDRFSAERTGGSVSTLTIQRTQQEDSAVYLCASSWRQGDYEQYFGPGTRLTVT.

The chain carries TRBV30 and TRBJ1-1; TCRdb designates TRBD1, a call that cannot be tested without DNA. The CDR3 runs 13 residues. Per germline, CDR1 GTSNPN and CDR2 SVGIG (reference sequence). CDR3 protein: CAWSVEWGTEAFF. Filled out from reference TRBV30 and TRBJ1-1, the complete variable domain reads SQTIHQWPATLVQPVGSPLSLECTVEGTSNPNLYWYRQAAGRGLQLLFYSVGIGQISSEVPQNLSASRPQDRQFILSSKKLLLSDSGFYLCAWSVEWGTEAFFGQGTRLTVV.